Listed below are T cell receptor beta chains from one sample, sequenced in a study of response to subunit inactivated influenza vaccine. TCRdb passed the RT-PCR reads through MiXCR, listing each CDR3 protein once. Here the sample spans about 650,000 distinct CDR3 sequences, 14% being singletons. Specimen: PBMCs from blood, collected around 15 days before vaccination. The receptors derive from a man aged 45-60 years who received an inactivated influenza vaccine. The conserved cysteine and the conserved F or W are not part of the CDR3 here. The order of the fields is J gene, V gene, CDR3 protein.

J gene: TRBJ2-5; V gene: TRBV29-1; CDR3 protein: SVDRAGEETQY
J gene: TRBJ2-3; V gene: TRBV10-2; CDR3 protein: ASSESVIGRWATSTDTQY
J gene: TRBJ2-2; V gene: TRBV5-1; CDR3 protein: ASSLVQNTGELF
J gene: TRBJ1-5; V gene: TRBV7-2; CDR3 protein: ASSLERGWGPQH
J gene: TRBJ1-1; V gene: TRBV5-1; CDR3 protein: ASSLDQASRGTEAF
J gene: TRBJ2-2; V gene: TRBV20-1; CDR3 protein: SARDHSGGVTGELF
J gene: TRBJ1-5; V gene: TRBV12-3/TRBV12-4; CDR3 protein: ASSFAQGTQPQH
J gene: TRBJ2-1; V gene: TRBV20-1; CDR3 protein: SARGGLAGSPGNEQF
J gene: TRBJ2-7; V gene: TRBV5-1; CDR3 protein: ASSPGLAGISYEQY
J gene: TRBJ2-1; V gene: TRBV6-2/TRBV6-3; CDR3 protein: ASSSTGSYNEQF
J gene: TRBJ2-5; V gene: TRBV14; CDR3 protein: ASSLGHSAGTQY
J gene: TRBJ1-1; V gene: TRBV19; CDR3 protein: ASSPREGLNTEAF
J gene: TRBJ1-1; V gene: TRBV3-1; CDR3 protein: ASSPTGQTEAF
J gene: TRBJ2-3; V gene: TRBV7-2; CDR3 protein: ASSPIGIPSTDTQY
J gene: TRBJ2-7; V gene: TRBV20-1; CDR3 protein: SILEGAGYEQY
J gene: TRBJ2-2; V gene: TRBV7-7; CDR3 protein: ASSNTGGTGELF
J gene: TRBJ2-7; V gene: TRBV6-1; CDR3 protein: ASRSTGGGIQGSSYEQY
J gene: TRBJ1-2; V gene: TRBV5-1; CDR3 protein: ASSLYQGAQGYT
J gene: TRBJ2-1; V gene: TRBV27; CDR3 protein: ASSLRGSSPGF
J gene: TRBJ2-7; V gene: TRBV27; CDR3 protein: ASSVTSGFYEQY
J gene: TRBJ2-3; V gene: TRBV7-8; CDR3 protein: ASSSPFLSGASSTDTQY
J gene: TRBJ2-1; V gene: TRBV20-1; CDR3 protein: SARLGAYNEQF
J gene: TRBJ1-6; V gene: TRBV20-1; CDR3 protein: SAKGGGMNSPLH
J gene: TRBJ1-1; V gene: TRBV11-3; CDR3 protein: ASSAKRNTEAF
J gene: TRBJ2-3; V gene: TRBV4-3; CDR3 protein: ASSQEPNLADTQY
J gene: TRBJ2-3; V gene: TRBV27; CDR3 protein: ASSFPTGSWVGGTDTQY
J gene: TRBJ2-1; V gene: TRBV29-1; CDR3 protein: SAEPSFRTGVVNNEQF
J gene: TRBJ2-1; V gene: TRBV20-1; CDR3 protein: SLRDRGTYNEQF